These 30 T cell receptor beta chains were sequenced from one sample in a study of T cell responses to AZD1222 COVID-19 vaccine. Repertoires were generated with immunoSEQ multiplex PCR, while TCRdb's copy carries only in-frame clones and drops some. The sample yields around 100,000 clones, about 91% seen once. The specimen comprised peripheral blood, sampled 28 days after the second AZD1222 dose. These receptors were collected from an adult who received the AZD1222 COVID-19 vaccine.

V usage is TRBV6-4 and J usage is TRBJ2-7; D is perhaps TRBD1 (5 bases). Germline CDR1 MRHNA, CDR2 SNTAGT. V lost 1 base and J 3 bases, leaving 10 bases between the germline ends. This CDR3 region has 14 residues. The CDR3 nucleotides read TGTGCCAGCAGTGACTTTCGCAGGGACTACGAGCAGTACTTC. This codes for CASSDFRRDYEQYF.

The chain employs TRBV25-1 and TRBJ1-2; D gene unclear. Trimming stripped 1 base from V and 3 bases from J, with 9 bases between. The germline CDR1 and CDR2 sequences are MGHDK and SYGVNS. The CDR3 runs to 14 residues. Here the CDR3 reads CASSESPVYYGYTF. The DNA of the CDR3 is TGTGCCAGCAGTGAATCCCCGGTGTACTATGGCTACACCTTC.

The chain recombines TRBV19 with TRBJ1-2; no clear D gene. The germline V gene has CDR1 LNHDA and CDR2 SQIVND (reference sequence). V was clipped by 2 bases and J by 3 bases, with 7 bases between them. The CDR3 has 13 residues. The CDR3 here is CASSITSDYGYTF. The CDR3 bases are TGTGCCAGTAGTATAACGAGCGACTATGGCTACACCTTC.

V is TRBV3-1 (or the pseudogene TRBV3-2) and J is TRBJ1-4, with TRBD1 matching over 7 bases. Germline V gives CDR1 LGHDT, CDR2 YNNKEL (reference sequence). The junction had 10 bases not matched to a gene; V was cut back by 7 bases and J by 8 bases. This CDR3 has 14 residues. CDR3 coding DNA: TGTGCCAGCAATTCCGCAGGGGGAGAAGAAAAACTGTTTTTT. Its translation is CASNSAGGEEKLFF.

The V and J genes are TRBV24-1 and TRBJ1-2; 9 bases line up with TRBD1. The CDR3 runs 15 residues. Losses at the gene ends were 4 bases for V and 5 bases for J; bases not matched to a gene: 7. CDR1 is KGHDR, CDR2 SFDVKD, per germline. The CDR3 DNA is TGTGCCACCAGTGAAACCGGGACAGGGACTTATGGCTACACCTTC. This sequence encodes CATSETGTGTYGYTF.

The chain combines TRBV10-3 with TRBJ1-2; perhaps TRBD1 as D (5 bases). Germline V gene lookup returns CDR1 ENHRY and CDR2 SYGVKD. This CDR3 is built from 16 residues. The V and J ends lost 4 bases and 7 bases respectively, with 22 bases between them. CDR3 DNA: TGTGCCATCAGTGGGACGGCAATTTCAGGGACGGCTGGCTACACCTTC. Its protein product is CAISGTAISGTAGYTF.

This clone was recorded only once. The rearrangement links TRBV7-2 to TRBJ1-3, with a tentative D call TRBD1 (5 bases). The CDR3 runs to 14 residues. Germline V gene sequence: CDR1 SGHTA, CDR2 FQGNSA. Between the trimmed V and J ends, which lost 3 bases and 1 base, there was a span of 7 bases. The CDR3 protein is CASSFGGSGNTIYF. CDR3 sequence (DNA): TGTGCCAGCAGCTTTGGGGGTTCTGGAAACACCATATATTTT.

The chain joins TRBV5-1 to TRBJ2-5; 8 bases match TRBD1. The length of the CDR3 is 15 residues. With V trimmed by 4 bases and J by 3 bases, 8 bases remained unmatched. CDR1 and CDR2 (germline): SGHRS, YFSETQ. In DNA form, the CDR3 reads TGCGCCAGCAGCGGGACCGGGACAGGAGAAGAGACCCAGTACTTC. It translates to CASSGTGTGEETQYF.

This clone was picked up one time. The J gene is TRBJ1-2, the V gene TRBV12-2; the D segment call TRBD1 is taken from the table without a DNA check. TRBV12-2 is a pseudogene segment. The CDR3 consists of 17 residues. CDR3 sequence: CASRPHVVRGHVYGYTF. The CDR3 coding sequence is TGTGCAAGTCGCCCCCATGTTGTTAGGGGGCATGTCTATGGCTACACCTTC.

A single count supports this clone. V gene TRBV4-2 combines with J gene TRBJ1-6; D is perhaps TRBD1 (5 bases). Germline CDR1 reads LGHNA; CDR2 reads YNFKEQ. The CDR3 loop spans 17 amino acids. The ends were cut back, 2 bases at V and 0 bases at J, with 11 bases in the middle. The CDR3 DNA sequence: TGTGCCAGCAGCCAAACGGACACGAGCTCCTATAATTCACCCCTCCACTTT. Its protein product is CASSQTDTSSYNSPLHF.

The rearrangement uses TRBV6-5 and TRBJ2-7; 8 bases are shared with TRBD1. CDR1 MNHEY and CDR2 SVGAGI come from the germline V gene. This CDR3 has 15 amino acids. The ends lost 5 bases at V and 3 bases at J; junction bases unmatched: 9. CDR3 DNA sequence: TGTGCCAGCAGTCAGGACAGGGTGCCCCGCTACGAGCAGTACTTC. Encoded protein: CASSQDRVPRYEQYF.

This CDR3 reads CASSFRDRESYGYTF. The CDR3 DNA follows: TGTGCCAGCAGCTTCCGGGACAGGGAAAGCTATGGCTACACCTTC. This chain uses TRBV7-2 with TRBJ1-2; the match to TRBD1 covers 9 bases. Germline CDR1 is SGHTA and CDR2 is FQGNSA. This CDR3 spans 15 amino acids. Germline trimming cut 3 bases from V and 4 bases from J; bases unmatched to any gene: 6.

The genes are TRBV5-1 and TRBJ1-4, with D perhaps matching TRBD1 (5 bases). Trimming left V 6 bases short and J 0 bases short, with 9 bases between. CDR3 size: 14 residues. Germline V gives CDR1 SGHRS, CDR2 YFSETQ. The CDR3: CASTGGATNEKLFF. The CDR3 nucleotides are TGCGCCAGCACCGGGGGAGCAACTAATGAAAAACTGTTTTTT.

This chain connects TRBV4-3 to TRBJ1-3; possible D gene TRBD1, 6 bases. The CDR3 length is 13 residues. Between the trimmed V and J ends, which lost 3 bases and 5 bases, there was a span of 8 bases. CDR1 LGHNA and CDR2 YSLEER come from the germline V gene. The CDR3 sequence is CASSHQGRNTIYF. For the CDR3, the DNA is TGCGCCAGCAGCCATCAGGGGCGAAACACCATATATTTT.

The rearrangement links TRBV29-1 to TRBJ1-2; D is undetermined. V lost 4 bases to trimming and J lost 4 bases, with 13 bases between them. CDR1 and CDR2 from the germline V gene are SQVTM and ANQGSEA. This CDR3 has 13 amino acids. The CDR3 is CSVVPPEGYGYTF. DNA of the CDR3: TGCAGCGTTGTACCCCCCGAGGGCTATGGCTACACCTTC.

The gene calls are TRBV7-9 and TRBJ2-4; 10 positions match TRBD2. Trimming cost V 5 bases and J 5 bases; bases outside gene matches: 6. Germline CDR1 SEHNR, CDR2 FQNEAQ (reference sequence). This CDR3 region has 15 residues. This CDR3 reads CASSRGLALENIQYF. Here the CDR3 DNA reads TGTGCCAGCAGCAGGGGACTAGCGCTAGAAAACATTCAGTACTTC. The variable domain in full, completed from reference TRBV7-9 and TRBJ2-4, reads DTGVSQNPRHKITKRGQNVTFRCDPISEHNRLYWYRQTLGQGPEFLTYFQNEAQLEKSRLLSDRFSAERPKGSFSTLEIQRTEQGDSAMYLCASSRGLALENIQYFGAGTRLSVL.

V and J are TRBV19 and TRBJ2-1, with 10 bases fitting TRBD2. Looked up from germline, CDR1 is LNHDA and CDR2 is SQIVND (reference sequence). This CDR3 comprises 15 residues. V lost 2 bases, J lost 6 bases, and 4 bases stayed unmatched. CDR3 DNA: TGTGCCAGTAGTATAACGAGCGGGGGGGGCAATGAGCAGTTCTTC. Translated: CASSITSGGGNEQFF.

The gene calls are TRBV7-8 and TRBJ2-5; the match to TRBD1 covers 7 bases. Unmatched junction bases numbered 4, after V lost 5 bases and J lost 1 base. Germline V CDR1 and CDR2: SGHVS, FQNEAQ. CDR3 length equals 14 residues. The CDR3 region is CASSIYRGQETQYF. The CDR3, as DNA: TGTGCCAGCAGCATATACAGGGGCCAAGAGACCCAGTACTTC.

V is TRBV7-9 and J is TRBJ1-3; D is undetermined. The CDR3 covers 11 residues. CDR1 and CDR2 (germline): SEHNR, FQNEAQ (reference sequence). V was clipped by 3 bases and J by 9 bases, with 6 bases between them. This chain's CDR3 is CASSLGPTIYF. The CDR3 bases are TGTGCCAGCAGCTTGGGCCCCACCATATATTTT. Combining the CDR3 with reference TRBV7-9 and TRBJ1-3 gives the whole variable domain DTGVSQNPRHKITKRGQNVTFRCDPISEHNRLYWYRQTLGQGPEFLTYFQNEAQLEKSRLLSDRFSAERPKGSFSTLEIQRTEQGDSAMYLCASSLGPTIYFGEGSWLTVV.

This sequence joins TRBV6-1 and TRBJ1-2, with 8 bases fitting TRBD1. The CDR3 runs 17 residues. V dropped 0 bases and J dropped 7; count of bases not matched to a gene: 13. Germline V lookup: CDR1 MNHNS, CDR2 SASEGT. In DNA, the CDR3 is TGTGCCAGCAGTGAAGCGAGTTATGCAGGGGGCGTCGGTGGCTACACCTTC. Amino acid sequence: CASSEASYAGGVGGYTF.

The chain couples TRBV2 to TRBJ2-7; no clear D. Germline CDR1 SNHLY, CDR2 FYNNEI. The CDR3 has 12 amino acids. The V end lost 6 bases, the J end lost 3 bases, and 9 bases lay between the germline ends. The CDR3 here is CASSRTDYEQYF. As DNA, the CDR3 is TGTGCCAGCAGCCGCACAGACTACGAGCAGTACTTC.

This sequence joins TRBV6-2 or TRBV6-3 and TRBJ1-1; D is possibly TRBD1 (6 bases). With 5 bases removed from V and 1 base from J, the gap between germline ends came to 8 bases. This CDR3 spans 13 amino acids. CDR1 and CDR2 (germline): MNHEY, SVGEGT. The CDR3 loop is CASSPRGNTEAFF. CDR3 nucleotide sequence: TGTGCCAGCAGTCCCAGGGGGAACACTGAAGCTTTCTTT.

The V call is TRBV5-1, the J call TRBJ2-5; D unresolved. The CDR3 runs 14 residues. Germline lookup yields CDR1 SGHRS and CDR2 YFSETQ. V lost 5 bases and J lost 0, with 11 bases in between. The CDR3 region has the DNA TGCGCCAGCAGTCAACAAGGGTACCAAGAGACCCAGTACTTC. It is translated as CASSQQGYQETQYF.

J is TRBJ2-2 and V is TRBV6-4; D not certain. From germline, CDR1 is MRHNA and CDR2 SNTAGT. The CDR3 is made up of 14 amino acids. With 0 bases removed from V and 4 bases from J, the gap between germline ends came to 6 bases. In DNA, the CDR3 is TGTGCCAGCAGTGACTCTCCGGGCACCGGGGAGCTGTTTTTT. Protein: CASSDSPGTGELFF.

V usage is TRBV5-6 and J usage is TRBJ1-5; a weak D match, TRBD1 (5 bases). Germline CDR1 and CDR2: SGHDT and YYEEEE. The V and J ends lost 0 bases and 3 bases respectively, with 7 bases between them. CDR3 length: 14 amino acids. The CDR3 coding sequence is TGTGCCAGCAGCTTGGGGGGGGTCAATCAGCCCCAGCATTTT. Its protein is CASSLGGVNQPQHF.

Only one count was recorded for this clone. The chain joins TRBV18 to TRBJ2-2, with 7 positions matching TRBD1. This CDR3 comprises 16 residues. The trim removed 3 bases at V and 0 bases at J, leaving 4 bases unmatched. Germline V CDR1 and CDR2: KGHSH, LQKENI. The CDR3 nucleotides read TGTGCCAGCTCACCGGGACAGCTTCCGAACACCGGGGAGCTGTTTTTT. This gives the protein CASSPGQLPNTGELFF.

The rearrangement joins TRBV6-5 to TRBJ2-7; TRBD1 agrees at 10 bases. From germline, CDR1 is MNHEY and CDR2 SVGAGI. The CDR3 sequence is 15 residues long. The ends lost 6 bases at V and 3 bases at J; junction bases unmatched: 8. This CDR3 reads CASSRQTGGGYEQYF. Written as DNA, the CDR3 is TGTGCCAGCAGCCGACAGACAGGGGGCGGCTACGAGCAGTACTTC.

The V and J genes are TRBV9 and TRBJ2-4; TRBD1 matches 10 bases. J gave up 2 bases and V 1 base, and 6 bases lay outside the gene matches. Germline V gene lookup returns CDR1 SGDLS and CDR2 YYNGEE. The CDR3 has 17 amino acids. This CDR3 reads CASSVNPGQGSKNIQYF. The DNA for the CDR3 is TGTGCCAGCAGCGTAAACCCGGGACAGGGGTCCAAAAACATTCAGTACTTC.

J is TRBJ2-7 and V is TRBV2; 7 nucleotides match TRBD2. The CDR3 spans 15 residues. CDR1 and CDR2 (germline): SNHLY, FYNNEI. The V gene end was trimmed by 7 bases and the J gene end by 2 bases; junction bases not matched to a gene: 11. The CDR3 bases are TGTGCCAGCATGGAGGGAGGGACGAGTGCCTACGAGCAGTACTTC. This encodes CASMEGGTSAYEQYF.

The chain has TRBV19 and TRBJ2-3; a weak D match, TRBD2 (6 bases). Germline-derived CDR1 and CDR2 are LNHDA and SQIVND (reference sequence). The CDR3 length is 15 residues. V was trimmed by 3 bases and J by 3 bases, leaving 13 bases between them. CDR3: CASSMGTATTDTQYF. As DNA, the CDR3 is TGTGCCAGTAGTATGGGGACTGCGACTACAGATACGCAGTATTTT.